A single sample is the source of the 6 T cell receptor beta chains below, sequenced in a study of cytomegalovirus exposure and HLA in healthy donors. Method: immunoSEQ multiplex PCR; TCRdb's copy keeps in-frame clones and lacks some. Found here are 150,000 to 200,000 clones, around 84% of them singletons; the top ten hold 16%. Sequenced material: PBMCs. The receptors originated from a young man in good health and CMV-seropositive.

The chain recombines TRBV29-1 with TRBJ1-2; D perhaps matches TRBD1 (5 bases). From germline, CDR1 is SQVTM and CDR2 ANQGSEA. The V end was cut by 4 bases, the J end by 8 bases, with 17 bases between. The CDR3 is made up of 13 amino acids. CDR3 amino acids: CSVVRRDRWGYTF. Written as DNA, the CDR3 is TGCAGCGTTGTCCGGAGGGACCGCTGGGGCTACACCTTC.

The V and J genes are TRBV4-1 and TRBJ1-1; possibly TRBD1 for D (5 bases). The CDR3 length is 18 residues. Trimming took off 1 base at V and 5 bases at J, with 23 bases between the two ends. In germline, CDR1 is MGHRA, CDR2 YSYEKL. The CDR3 DNA is TGCGCCAGCAGCCAAGGTAGGGTCTACGGGGCGCGGGGGACTGAAGCTTTCTTT. This translates into CASSQGRVYGARGTEAFF.

The chain has TRBV5-1 and TRBJ1-2; D unclear. Germline lookup yields CDR1 SGHRS and CDR2 YFSETQ. The V end lost 0 bases, the J end lost 0 bases, and 6 bases lay between the germline ends. The CDR3 has 14 residues. The CDR3 spells CASSLDQTNYGYTF. DNA for the CDR3: TGCGCCAGCAGCTTGGATCAAACTAACTATGGCTACACCTTC.

J is TRBJ2-7 and V is TRBV28; TRBD1 is a possible D gene (5 bases). CDR1 MDHEN and CDR2 SYDVKM come from the germline V gene. Between the trimmed V and J ends, which lost 5 bases and 4 bases, there was a span of 9 bases. This CDR3 contains 12 residues. CDR3 sequence: CASSPAGYEQYF. Written as DNA, the CDR3 is TGTGCCAGCAGTCCAGCAGGGTACGAGCAGTACTTC. The variable domain in full, completed from reference TRBV28 and TRBJ2-7, reads DVKVTQSSRYLVKRTGEKVFLECVQDMDHENMFWYRQDPGLGLRLIYFSYDVKMKEKGDIPEGYSVSREKKERFSLILESASTNQTSMYLCASSPAGYEQYFGPGTRLTVT.

This chain connects TRBV6-1 to TRBJ1-4; 7 bases map to TRBD1. The CDR3 spans 15 residues. J gave up 8 bases and V 7 bases, and 13 bases lay outside the gene matches. The germline V gene encodes CDR1 MNHNS and CDR2 SASEGT. CDR3 bases: TGTGCCAGCACCGCCTCGACAGGGCTGAAGGAAAAACTGTTTTTT. Translating gives CASTASTGLKEKLFF.

This clone appeared a few times. The chain joins TRBV4-2 to TRBJ2-7; 10 nucleotides match TRBD1. V lost 4 bases to trimming and J lost 4 bases; unmatched junction nucleotides: 4. CDR3 length: 14 residues. The germline V gene encodes CDR1 LGHNA and CDR2 YNFKEQ. DNA for the CDR3: TGTGCCAGCAGCCGCGGGACAGGGGCTTACGAGCAGTACTTC. It codes for CASSRGTGAYEQYF.